A selection of T cell receptor beta chains follows, all from one sample in a study of Graves' ophthalmopathy and Graves' hyperthyroidism. TCRdb fed the multiplex PCR reads into MiXCR, producing one record per CDR3 protein. This sample has about 740,000 distinct CDR3 sequences, with 35% to 50% found just once. The sample was peripheral blood. The receptor source for this set is an adult man with Graves' ophthalmopathy. The CDR3 runs from the conserved cysteine through the conserved F or W. Each record gives: D gene, J gene, clone size, V gene, CDR3 protein, CDR3 DNA. The D gene is left open where the match is weak. Only some rows state a clone size, as once, few, many or a class for expanded clones.

D gene: .
J gene: TRBJ2-7
clone size: few
V gene: TRBV20-1
CDR3 protein: CSASPKPFSYEQYF
CDR3 DNA: TGCAGTGCTAGCCCAAAACCTTTCTCCTACGAGCAGTACTTC

D gene: TRBD1
J gene: TRBJ2-5
clone size: .
V gene: TRBV29-1
CDR3 protein: CSFRQGRETQYF
CDR3 DNA: TGCAGCTTCCGACAGGGACGGGAGACCCAGTACTTC

D gene: .
J gene: TRBJ2-7
clone size: .
V gene: TRBV10-3
CDR3 protein: CASSYLERVDEQYF
CDR3 DNA: TGTGCCAGCAGTTACCTGGAACGGGTAGACGAGCAGTACTTC

D gene: .
J gene: TRBJ2-7
clone size: many
V gene: TRBV15
CDR3 protein: CATRIDTSPYEQYF
CDR3 DNA: TGTGCCACCAGGATCGACACCTCCCCATACGAGCAGTACTTC

D gene: TRBD2
J gene: TRBJ2-7
clone size: .
V gene: TRBV29-1
CDR3 protein: CSVDSGSGEQYF
CDR3 DNA: TGCAGCGTTGATAGCGGGAGTGGCGAGCAGTACTTC

D gene: .
J gene: TRBJ2-5
clone size: few
V gene: TRBV7-9
CDR3 protein: CASSLVVLRETQYF
CDR3 DNA: TGTGCCAGCAGCTTAGTGGTCTTACGGGAGACCCAGTACTTC

D gene: .
J gene: TRBJ1-5
clone size: many
V gene: TRBV29-1
CDR3 protein: CSVQASGNQPQHF
CDR3 DNA: TGCAGCGTCCAAGCCTCGGGCAATCAGCCCCAGCATTTT

D gene: .
J gene: TRBJ1-5
clone size: few
V gene: TRBV25-1
CDR3 protein: CASGIRTESNQPQHF
CDR3 DNA: TGTGCCAGCGGGATTCGGACGGAAAGCAATCAGCCCCAGCATTTT

D gene: TRBD2
J gene: TRBJ2-5
clone size: few
V gene: TRBV7-9
CDR3 protein: CASSLGTSGVETQYF
CDR3 DNA: TGTGCCAGCAGCTTAGGGACTAGCGGGGTAGAGACCCAGTACTTC

D gene: .
J gene: TRBJ2-7
clone size: many
V gene: TRBV5-1
CDR3 protein: CASSVTDYEQYF
CDR3 DNA: TGCGCCAGCAGCGTGACAGACTACGAGCAGTACTTC

D gene: .
J gene: TRBJ1-2
clone size: few
V gene: TRBV10-1
CDR3 protein: CASSSGLSYGYTF
CDR3 DNA: TGCGCCAGCAGTTCGGGACTGTCCTATGGCTACACCTTC

D gene: TRBD1
J gene: TRBJ1-1
clone size: many
V gene: TRBV2
CDR3 protein: CASSEITGVWTEAFF
CDR3 DNA: TGTGCCAGCAGTGAAATTACAGGGGTATGGACTGAAGCTTTCTTT

D gene: .
J gene: TRBJ1-6
clone size: many
V gene: TRBV7-9
CDR3 protein: CASSLDPRSSPLHF
CDR3 DNA: TGTGCCAGCAGCTTAGACCCCCGCAGCTCACCCCTCCACTTT

D gene: .
J gene: TRBJ1-6
clone size: .
V gene: TRBV11-2
CDR3 protein: CASSQVEGSALHF
CDR3 DNA: TGTGCCAGCAGCCAAGTAGAGGGATCGGCCCTCCACTTT

D gene: TRBD1
J gene: TRBJ1-2
clone size: once
V gene: TRBV2
CDR3 protein: CASSWTGTGYGYTF
CDR3 DNA: TGTGCCAGCAGTTGGACCGGGACAGGTTATGGCTACACCTTC

D gene: .
J gene: TRBJ2-5
clone size: .
V gene: TRBV25-1
CDR3 protein: CASSGPRDLRVRETQYF
CDR3 DNA: TGTGCCAGCAGTGGCCCCCGGGATTTACGGGTTAGGGAGACCCAGTACTTC

D gene: TRBD1
J gene: TRBJ1-1
clone size: many
V gene: TRBV7-9
CDR3 protein: CASSPRQGMNTEAFF
CDR3 DNA: TGTGCCAGCAGCCCCCGACAGGGGATGAACACTGAAGCTTTCTTT

D gene: .
J gene: TRBJ1-3
clone size: few
V gene: TRBV6-5
CDR3 protein: CASIGSGNTIYF
CDR3 DNA: TGTGCCAGCATAGGTTCTGGAAACACCATATATTTT

D gene: .
J gene: TRBJ2-6
clone size: many
V gene: TRBV7-3
CDR3 protein: CASSSTGNSGANVLTF
CDR3 DNA: TGTGCCAGCAGCTCCACAGGGAACTCTGGGGCCAACGTCCTGACTTTC

D gene: .
J gene: TRBJ2-5
clone size: few
V gene: TRBV6-6
CDR3 protein: CASRGWGETQYF
CDR3 DNA: TGTGCCAGCAGGGGATGGGGAGAGACCCAGTACTTC

D gene: .
J gene: TRBJ1-2
clone size: many
V gene: TRBV9
CDR3 protein: CASSENREGEGGYTF
CDR3 DNA: TGTGCCAGCAGCGAGAACCGGGAAGGGGAAGGTGGCTACACCTTC

D gene: .
J gene: TRBJ1-2
clone size: .
V gene: TRBV20-1
CDR3 protein: CSAGEVDYGYTF
CDR3 DNA: TGCAGTGCCGGGGAGGTTGACTATGGCTACACCTTC